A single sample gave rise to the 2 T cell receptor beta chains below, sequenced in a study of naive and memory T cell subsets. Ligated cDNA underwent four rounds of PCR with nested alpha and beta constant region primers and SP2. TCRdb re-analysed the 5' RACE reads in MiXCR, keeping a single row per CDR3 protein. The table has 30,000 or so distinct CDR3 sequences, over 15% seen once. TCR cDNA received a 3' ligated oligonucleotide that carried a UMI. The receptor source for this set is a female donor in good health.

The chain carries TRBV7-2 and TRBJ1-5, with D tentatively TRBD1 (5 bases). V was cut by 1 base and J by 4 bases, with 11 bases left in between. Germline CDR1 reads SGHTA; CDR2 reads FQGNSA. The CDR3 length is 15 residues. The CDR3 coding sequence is TGTGCCAGCAGCTTAGGATTTCCAGGGAATCAGCCCCAGCATTTT. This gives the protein CASSLGFPGNQPQHF.

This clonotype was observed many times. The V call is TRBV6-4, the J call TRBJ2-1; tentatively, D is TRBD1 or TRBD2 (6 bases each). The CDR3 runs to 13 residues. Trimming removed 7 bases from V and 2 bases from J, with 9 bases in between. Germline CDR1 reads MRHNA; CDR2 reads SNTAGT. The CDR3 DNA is TGTGCCAGCAAGGGGGGCGCCTACAATGAGCAGTTCTTC. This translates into CASKGGAYNEQFF.